Following are 14 T cell receptor beta chains from one sample sequenced in a study of blood T cell repertoires in COVID-19. Data came from immunoSEQ multiplex PCR; TCRdb stores just in-frame clones and leaves some out. The sample has around 200,000 clones, 83% seen once; the top ten hold around 8.7%. Sequencing was done on a sample of peripheral blood. All receptors come from a woman between 45 and 60 years old with acute or convalescent COVID-19.

J is TRBJ2-5 and V is TRBV29-1; perhaps TRBD2 as D (6 bases). Germline CDR1 and CDR2: SQVTM and ANQGSEA. The CDR3 totals 15 residues. Trimming left V 3 bases short and J 1 base short, with 15 bases between. The CDR3 DNA reads as TGCAGCGTTGACCCCCGGAGGGGATTCCAAGAGACCCAGTACTTC. This codes for CSVDPRRGFQETQYF.

This clone was counted only a few times. The V and J genes are TRBV12-3 or TRBV12-4 and TRBJ2-1, with 7 bases lining up with TRBD1. This CDR3 has 12 amino acids. The ends lost 6 bases at V and 8 bases at J; junction bases unmatched: 4. CDR3 sequence (DNA): TGTGCCAGCAGCCGACAGGGCGATGAGCAGTTCTTC. Translated, it gives CASSRQGDEQFF.

This chain uses TRBV5-6 with TRBJ1-2; no firm D call. In germline, CDR1 is SGHDT, CDR2 YYEEEE. V was pared by 2 bases and J by 8 bases, with 16 bases between. CDR3 length equals 14 residues. DNA of the CDR3: TGTGCCAGCAGCTTAATCCGCAGAGAACAGGGCTACACCTTC. Amino acids: CASSLIRREQGYTF.

The chain carries TRBV14 and TRBJ2-5; D ambiguous. Trimming removed 3 bases from V and 0 bases from J, with 5 bases in between. The CDR3 has 13 residues. The germline CDR1 and CDR2 sequences are SGHDN and FVKESK. The CDR3 loop reads CASSHGYQETQYF. The CDR3 DNA sequence: TGTGCCAGCAGCCACGGGTACCAAGAGACCCAGTACTTC.

V and J are TRBV6-5 and TRBJ2-7, with a weak D call TRBD2 (6 bases). V was clipped by 10 bases and J by 5 bases, with 15 bases between them. The CDR3 covers 12 residues. Germline assignment: CDR1 MNHEY and CDR2 SVGAGI. CDR3 in DNA: TGTGCCACCCTCCGACTAGTCCACGAGCAGTACTTC. Translating gives CATLRLVHEQYF.

V usage is TRBV11-2 and J usage is TRBJ2-7, with 11 bases lining up with TRBD2. This CDR3 contains 13 residues. Trimming cost V 6 bases and J 7 bases; bases outside gene matches: 5. Germline CDR1 is SGHAT and CDR2 is FQNNGV. CDR3 amino acids: CASRRLAGWEQYF. CDR3 DNA sequence: TGTGCCAGCAGGCGACTAGCGGGATGGGAGCAGTACTTC.

The chain couples TRBV7-2 to TRBJ1-3; TRBD1 matches at 7 bases. Germline-derived CDR1 and CDR2 are SGHTA and FQGNSA. CDR3 length equals 15 residues. After removal of 1 base from V and 4 bases from J, the junction contained 4 bases not matched to a gene. CDR3 in DNA: TGTGCCAGCAGCTTAGGACCACAGGGGGGAAACACCATATATTTT. This gives the protein CASSLGPQGGNTIYF.

On this clone itself: Additional DNA sequences in this sample encode the identical CDR3. This CDR3 reads CASSLGGLAGTDTQYF. CDR3 nucleotides: TGCGCCAGCAGCTTGGGGGGACTAGCGGGAACAGATACGCAGTATTTT. This chain links TRBV5-1 with TRBJ2-3; 13 bases are shared with TRBD2. V was clipped by 0 bases and J by 3 bases; unmatched bases: 1. The CDR3 covers 16 residues. Germline CDR1 and CDR2: SGHRS and YFSETQ.

The V and J genes are TRBV30 and TRBJ1-6, with D perhaps matching TRBD1 (5 bases). V shed 3 bases and J shed 6 bases, with 12 bases lying between them. The CDR3 is 14 amino acids. The germline CDR1 and CDR2 sequences are GTSNPN and SVGIG (reference sequence). The CDR3 DNA reads TGTGCCTGGAGCTACGACAGCCGTAATTCACCCCTCCACTTT. Its protein product is CAWSYDSRNSPLHF.

This clone turned up a few times. The chain links TRBV2 to TRBJ2-7; no definite D call. Looked up from germline, CDR1 is SNHLY and CDR2 is FYNNEI. The germline V and J ends were trimmed by 2 bases and 0 bases, with 5 bases remaining between them. This CDR3 region has 13 residues. DNA for the CDR3: TGTGCCAGCAGTGAACAGTTCTCCTACGAGCAGTACTTC. This codes for CASSEQFSYEQYF.

The chain is built from TRBV24-1 and TRBJ1-2, with TRBD1 matching 8 bases. CDR1 is KGHDR, CDR2 SFDVKD, per germline. V lost 0 bases, J lost 8 bases, and 4 bases stayed unmatched. CDR3 length: 14 amino acids. CDR3 loop: CATSDLGQGGGYTF. In DNA form, the CDR3 reads TGTGCCACCAGTGATTTGGGACAGGGCGGAGGCTACACCTTC.

The chain recombines TRBV2 with TRBJ2-4; TRBD1 agrees at 10 bases. The germline V gene has CDR1 SNHLY and CDR2 FYNNEI. The ends lost 6 bases at V and 3 bases at J; junction bases unmatched: 17. This CDR3 has 19 residues. Here the CDR3 reads CASRPGQGLASGGKNIQYF. The CDR3 DNA reads as TGTGCCAGCAGACCGGGACAGGGGTTGGCTAGCGGCGGCAAAAACATTCAGTACTTC.

The chain joins TRBV15 to TRBJ2-7; 7 bases fit TRBD2. CDR1 is LNHNV, CDR2 YYDKDF, per germline (reference sequence). The CDR3 consists of 14 residues. V was pared by 5 bases and J by 2 bases, with 6 bases of the junction left unmatched. The CDR3 DNA sequence: TGTGCCACCAGCTCAGCGGGGACCGCCTACGAGCAGTACTTC. Amino acid sequence: CATSSAGTAYEQYF.

The chain links TRBV5-1 to TRBJ2-1; TRBD2 matches at 9 bases. With V trimmed by 0 bases and J by 8 bases, 6 bases remained unmatched. The length of the CDR3 is 15 residues. In germline, CDR1 is SGHRS, CDR2 YFSETQ. CDR3 residues: CASSLGAGGPHEQFF. In DNA form, the CDR3 reads TGCGCCAGCAGCTTGGGTGCGGGAGGGCCCCATGAGCAGTTCTTC.